The source of this T cell receptor (beta chain) is a study of cytomegalovirus exposure and HLA in healthy donors (dated by TCRdb to the late 2010s). In the study overall: An earlier analysis of roughly 610 of the donors reported 276 Gb of sequence data and around 100 million unique TCR beta sequences obtained from about 179 million T cells. The genetic ancestry cluster associated with self-reported Caucasian donors included roughly four fifths of the roughly 410 genotyped donors. Typing coverage differed by locus: A, B, C, DRB1 and DQB1 were typed in roughly 620-630 donors, DQA1 in 500 to 550, DPA1 in 600 to 610, and DPB1 in around 490. A later analysis re-analyzed previously published TCR beta repertoires from approximately 670 donors and added high-resolution HLA genotyping to study TCR occurrence patterns. To decide whether each TCR beta V gene segment behaved as functional or pseudogenic, an earlier analysis of approximately 590 of the donors relied on high-throughput TCR beta sequencing. Rather than using new phenotypic data, the later analysis identified candidate immune exposures from TCR beta sequences and from how often those sequences occurred across donors. Donor age, sex, ethnicity and CMV serostatus were collected together with the repertoire data. Class I and class II HLA loci were covered by the typing at four-digit resolution. High-throughput TCR immunosequencing, statistical association of individual TCRs with disease status, and machine learning were combined to predict cytomegalovirus infection status. The study aimed to test whether cataloging public T cell receptors could reveal signatures of past pathogen exposure. Four to six DR-DQ haplotypes were handled as single units for association and clustering, since linkage in the cohort was strong. Every discovery cohort repertoire had been produced on one sequencing platform. The study used immunosequencing to profile the T cell repertoires of 666 subjects and linked those repertoires to cytomegalovirus serostatus. In addition to the first cohort of 666 subjects, a separate validation cohort of some 120 different subjects was used. Approximately 310 gigabases of sequencing data and 91 million or so unique TCR sequences made up an early release that covered nearly 650 HLA-typed donors. Among a few hundred genotyped donors of the cohort, an average of about 240,000 unique TCR beta nucleotide sequences were sequenced per donor, around 18% of them non-productive. A later genetic analysis used genome-wide SNP genotypes for about 55% of the 666 donors, treating that subset as a discovery cohort.

Study-level results and caveats: A further reported finding was that TCR beta sequences accurately predicted the HLA-A and HLA-B alleles for most subjects in the first cohort. Only TCR beta chains were sequenced in this cohort, and the absence of alpha or paired-chain data limited detectable features. In a later analysis, most CMV-associated TCR beta chains were found to appear HLA-restricted, with HLA associations seemingly driven largely by CMV exposure. A cluster of highly shared sequence variants was judged likely to be a technical artifact of the sequencing pipeline. When HLA alleles, especially DR and DQ, strongly co-occurred, attributing TCR associations to individual alleles was difficult. The presence/absence analyses assumed that sequencing depth was roughly uniform across donors, and that assumption may not be true. A few of the identified cytomegalovirus-associated TCR beta chains were confirmed in vitro to be specific for cytomegalovirus antigens. A later analysis found that HLA-associated TCR beta chains were more clonally expanded and had lower generation probabilities than equally common non-associated chains. A later analysis reported that several top co-occurrence clusters appeared linked to parvovirus B19, influenza, CMV and Epstein-Barr virus. HLA typing was unavailable for some donors at each locus, so association tests used only the typed subset. The 87-base-pair reads could not distinguish some IMGT-functional V segments, including TRBV6-2 and TRBV6-3, so those segments were excluded. In both the original and validation cohorts, the classifier was reported to diagnose cytomegalovirus status with high specificity and sensitivity. Most TCR sequences were seen in very few donors, while some public TCRs were found in many individuals. The earlier analysis of about 600 of the donors excluded approximately 15 rarely observed V segments, including chromosome 9 orphons, because counts were too low. In a later analysis, TCR association rates were found to vary across HLA loci, with the most associated TCRs seen for DRB1 alleles and the fewest for HLA-C alleles. In an earlier analysis of several hundred of the donors, most TCR beta V segments were observed in productive rearrangements about 87% or about 30% of the time, broadly matching IMGT annotations. The only immune exposure information available for the cohort was CMV serostatus. V-gene and J-gene trimming of TCR beta chains was associated with a missense DCLRE1C variant in a later genetic analysis, and the association was replicated in an independent cohort. The study gave a list of more than 150 TCR beta chains associated with cytomegalovirus. A later analysis associated 15,000 or so TCR beta sequences with specific HLA alleles at a false discovery rate of 0.05. A later genetic analysis reported fewer N-insertions in productive TCRs among donors in an Asian-associated ancestry cluster than the approximately 700-donor mean. Linkage disequilibrium might explain the correlated functional status among segregating V segments, but an unknown experimental factor could not be ruled out. It was suggested by the authors that the approach could potentially be generalized to other disease states and immunological phenotypes.

As for this clone: Its antigen remains unidentified. No much larger clone exists at a distance of one base, and base qualities are not known.

Libraries were constructed by the immunoSEQ multiplex PCR assay. The multiplex PCR relied on a mix of 60 forward primers for TCR Vbeta segments and 13 reverse primers for TCR Jbeta segments. The CDR3 region of rearranged TCR beta genes was amplified from genomic DNA by a multiplex PCR assay. The Illumina HiSeq System was used to sequence the amplified TCR beta libraries as 87-base-pair reads. The paper's processing steps were these. Across the 600 to 700 repertoires, a later analysis counted 78 million or so unique TCR beta chains, around 11 million of which were shared by at least two donors. Raw reads were error-corrected and collapsed into unique sequences with a nearest-neighbor algorithm that merged closely related sequences to remove PCR and sequencing errors. To assign V, D and J gene segments, CDR3 sequences were aligned to IMGT reference sequences. For a sequence to be retained, at least a six-nucleotide match to both a V gene segment and a J gene segment was required. A rearrangement counted as productive if the CDR3 had no stop codons and remained in frame with V and J, and every other rearrangement counted as non-productive. CDR3 was defined according to IMGT convention as the region running from the second conserved V-encoded cysteine to the conserved J-encoded phenylalanine. The earlier analysis of 587 of the donors excluded any sequence lacking an unambiguous match to a single V gene segment. In an earlier analysis of 450 to 700 of the donors, V segments were called functional above 56.7% productive rearrangements and were called segregating when the between-donor standard deviation exceeded 5%. A statistical classification framework was built to diagnose cytomegalovirus status from the catalog of TCR beta chain sequences. In a later analysis, TCR nucleotide sequences were compared against IMGT/GENE-DB human TR gene sequences so that V and J genes could be assigned. A later analysis assigned CDR3 sequences and most-parsimonious VDJ recombination scenarios with the TCRdist pipeline. In a later analysis, every TCR beta chain was defined by the combination of its CDR3 amino acid sequence and its V-gene family, and reads without a unique V-gene family were dropped. To address suspected cross-contamination and a sequencing artifact, a later analysis removed 592 highly shared, low-generation-probability nucleotide sequences. In a later analysis, a clonal expansion index for each public chain was calculated from normalized within-repertoire ranks of inferred template counts. In a later analysis, generation probabilities were computed using a VDJ recombination model fitted to out-of-frame rearrangements, and the results were checked against IGoR. In a later analysis, TCR-TCR, TCR-HLA and TCR-CMV co-occurrence was scored with hypergeometric tests, and a repertoire-size bias correction was applied to TCR pairs. In a later analysis, false discovery rates were estimated by permuting HLA or CMV assignments 20 times. In a later analysis, co-occurring TCRs were grouped using DBSCAN, and TCRdist sequence similarity was added for clustering within HLA-allele-positive subsets. Repertoires with fewer than 30,000 or more than 120,000 public chains, plus five repertoires with anomalous nucleotide sharing, were excluded from co-occurrence clustering. TCRdb holds this immuneACCESS table with in-frame rearrangements only. Some clones are missing; in checked studies, unresolved V genes explain under half, and the rest has no known cause. D and trimming were read from the DNA, whereas the V and J calls and clone size are those reported in that table. A total of some 170,000 clones appear in this sample, 76% of them only once. The ten largest clones add up to about 1.3% of the sample.

CDR3 length: 14 amino acids, cysteine to phenylalanine. Only the CDR3 portion is preserved as DNA: 42 bases, with reading frame beginning at the first base. CDR1 and CDR2 were assigned from the germline V gene as SGHTA and FQGNSA. Unmatched junction bases come to 2, with V trimmed by 6 bases and J by 1 base. The cohort comprised hundreds of healthy bone marrow donors. Cohort members were all nominally healthy when sampled, although unrecorded immune exposures were likely present. The donor tested CMV seronegative and was one of the 352 seronegative cohort members. Each donor provided a peripheral blood sample, and peripheral blood mononuclear cells were used for TCR beta sequencing. Genomic DNA was extracted from the blood cell samples with the Qiagen DNeasy Blood Extraction Kit.

Sequencing was carried out using PBMCs. The chain uses TRBV7-2 and TRBJ2-7; the central 11 bases match TRBD2. This clonotype was sampled from a man aged 55 to 69 in good health and CMV-seronegative. The CDR3 in this case is CASSRTSGSYEQYF. In nucleotides, the sequence is TGTGCCAGCAGTCGGACTAGCGGGTCCTACGAGCAGTACTTC.